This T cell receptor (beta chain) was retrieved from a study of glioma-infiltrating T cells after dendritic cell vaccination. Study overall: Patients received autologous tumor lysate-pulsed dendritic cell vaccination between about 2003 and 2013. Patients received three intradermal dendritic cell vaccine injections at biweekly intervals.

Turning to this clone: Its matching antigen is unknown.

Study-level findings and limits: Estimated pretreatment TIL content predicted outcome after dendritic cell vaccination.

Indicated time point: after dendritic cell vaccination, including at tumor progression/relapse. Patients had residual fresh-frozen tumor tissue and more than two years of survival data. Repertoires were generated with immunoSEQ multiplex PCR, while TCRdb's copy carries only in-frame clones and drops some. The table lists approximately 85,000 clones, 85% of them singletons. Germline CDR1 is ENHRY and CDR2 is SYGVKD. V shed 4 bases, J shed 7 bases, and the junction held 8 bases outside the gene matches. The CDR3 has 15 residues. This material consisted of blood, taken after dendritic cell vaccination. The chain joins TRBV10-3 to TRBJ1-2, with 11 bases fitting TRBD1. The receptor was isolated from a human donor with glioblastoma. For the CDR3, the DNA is TGTGCCATCAGTGGGACAGGGGGCGCAGCGGGTGGCTACACCTTC. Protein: CAISGTGGAAGGYTF.